This note documents a single TCR beta chain sequence. Antigen specificity is unknown. This entry comes from a study of identical twins. Between the trimmed V and J ends, which lost 4 bases and 1 base, there was a span of 12 bases. This CDR3 comprises 15 residues. TCRdb used MiXCR to reprocess the 5' RACE reads, holding one entry per CDR3 protein. The sample has around 1.7 million distinct CDR3 sequences; around a third are singletons. The study's findings and limits: In drawing conclusions, the study used cross-sectional statistical analysis and did not follow the same donors.

Sequenced: cord blood. The sequence came from a newborn girl in good health. The V gene is TRBV12-3 or TRBV12-4, the J gene TRBJ2-3; D might be TRBD2 (6 bases). CDR3 loop: CASSSGTPRTDTQYF. CDR3 bases: TGTGCCAGCAGTTCAGGGACTCCTCGCACAGATACGCAGTATTTT.